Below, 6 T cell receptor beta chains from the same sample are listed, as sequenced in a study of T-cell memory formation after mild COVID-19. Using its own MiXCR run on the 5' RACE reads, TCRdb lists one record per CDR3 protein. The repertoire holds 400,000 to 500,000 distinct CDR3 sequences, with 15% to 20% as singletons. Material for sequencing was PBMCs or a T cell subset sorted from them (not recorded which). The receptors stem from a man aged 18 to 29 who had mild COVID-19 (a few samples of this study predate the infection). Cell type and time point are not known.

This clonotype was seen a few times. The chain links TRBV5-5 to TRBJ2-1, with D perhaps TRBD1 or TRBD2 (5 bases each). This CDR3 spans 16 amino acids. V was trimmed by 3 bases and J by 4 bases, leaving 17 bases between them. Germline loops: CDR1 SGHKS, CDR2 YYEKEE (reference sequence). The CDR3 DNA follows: TGTGCCAGCAGCTCGGGGACCCACCCACCTTACAATGAGCAGTTCTTC. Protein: CASSSGTHPPYNEQFF.

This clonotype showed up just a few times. As DNA, the CDR3 is TGCGCCAGCAGCCTGGACAGGGCCCCCGGGGAGCTGTTTTTT. Translating it yields CASSLDRAPGELFF. The chain joins TRBV5-1 to TRBJ2-2, with 8 positions matching TRBD1. The CDR3 runs to 14 residues. Germline values: CDR1 SGHRS, CDR2 YFSETQ. The ends lost 4 bases at V and 6 bases at J; junction bases unmatched: 5.

The CDR3 region has the DNA TGTGCCAGCAGCTTGATGGGGGAGCTGTTTTTT. Translation: CASSLMGELFF. The J gene is TRBJ2-2, the V gene TRBV7-8; no clear D. Germline V CDR1 and CDR2: SGHVS, FQNEAQ. The CDR3 sequence is 11 residues long. The ends were cut back, 3 bases at V and 8 bases at J, with 4 bases in the middle.

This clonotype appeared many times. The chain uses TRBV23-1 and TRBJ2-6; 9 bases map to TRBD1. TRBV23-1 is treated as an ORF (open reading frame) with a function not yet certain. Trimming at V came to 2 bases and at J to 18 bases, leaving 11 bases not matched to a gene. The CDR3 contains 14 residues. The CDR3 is CASSQAPQRTGATF. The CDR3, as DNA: TGCGCCAGCAGTCAAGCGCCACAGAGGACAGGGGCGACTTTC.

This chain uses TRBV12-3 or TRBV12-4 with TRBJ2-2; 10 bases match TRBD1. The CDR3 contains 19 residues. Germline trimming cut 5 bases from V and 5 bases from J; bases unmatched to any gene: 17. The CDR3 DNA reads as TGTGCCAGCAGTACAGGACAGGGGGGACCGAGGCGGGGAACCGGGGAGCTGTTTTTT. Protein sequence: CASSTGQGGPRRGTGELFF.

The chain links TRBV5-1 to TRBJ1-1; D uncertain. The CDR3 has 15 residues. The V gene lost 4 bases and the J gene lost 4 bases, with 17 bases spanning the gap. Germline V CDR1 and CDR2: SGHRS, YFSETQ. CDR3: CASSVADALSTEAFF. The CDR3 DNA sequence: TGCGCCAGCAGCGTGGCCGACGCCTTGAGCACTGAAGCTTTCTTT.